Each of the 6 T cell receptor beta chains below was sequenced from the same sample in a study of blood T cell repertoires in COVID-19. Assay: immunoSEQ multiplex PCR; the TCRdb copy retains only in-frame clones and omits some. The sample has over 200,000 clones; 85% are singletons. The material sequenced was PBMCs or T cells enriched from blood (not recorded which). All receptors derive from a man aged 35-49 years who had recovered from COVID-19.

With respect to this clone: Other nucleotide sequences from this sample produce the same CDR3. The CDR3 bases are TGTGCCAGCAGCCTCGTCGGGGAGCAGTACTTC. It yields the protein CASSLVGEQYF. The gene calls are TRBV7-9 and TRBJ2-7, with D unresolved. Germline CDR1 reads SEHNR; CDR2 reads FQNEAQ (reference sequence). This CDR3 comprises 11 residues. Trimming took 5 bases from V and 7 from J, leaving 9 bases between them. Full variable domain (rest looked up from reference TRBV7-9 and TRBJ2-7): DTGVSQNPRHKITKRGQNVTFRCDPISEHNRLYWYRQTLGQGPEFLTYFQNEAQLEKSRLLSDRFSAERPKGSFSTLEIQRTEQGDSAMYLCASSLVGEQYFGPGTRLTVT.

A single count supports this clone. The chain joins TRBV6-6 to TRBJ1-1, with a weak D call TRBD1 (6 bases). Germline CDR1 is MNHNY and CDR2 is SVGAGI (reference sequence). This CDR3 has 14 residues. V dropped 3 bases and J dropped 1 base, with 9 bases sitting between them. The DNA for the CDR3 is TGTGCCAGCAGTTATCAGGGGTCGAACACTGAAGCTTTCTTT. It encodes CASSYQGSNTEAFF.

This rearrangement joins TRBV6-6 to TRBJ2-1; D is uncertain. CDR3 length equals 12 residues. From germline, CDR1 is MNHNY and CDR2 SVGAGI (reference sequence). V was cut by 2 bases and J by 10 bases, with 9 bases left in between. In DNA form, the CDR3 reads TGTGCCAGCAGTTACCTTAACTCGGAGCAGTTCTTC. It is translated as CASSYLNSEQFF.

The V call is TRBV5-1, the J call TRBJ2-7; TRBD2 matches at 12 bases. With V trimmed by 4 bases and J by 0 bases, 11 bases remained unmatched. Germline CDR1 SGHRS, CDR2 YFSETQ. The CDR3 spans 18 residues. The CDR3 DNA sequence: TGCGCCAGCAGCCCAAGATATTCGACTAGCGGGAGCTCCTACGAGCAGTACTTC. It codes for CASSPRYSTSGSSYEQYF.

The V and J genes are TRBV25-1 and TRBJ2-7; TRBD1 is a possible D gene (6 bases). There are 14 residues in the CDR3. Germline loops: CDR1 MGHDK, CDR2 SYGVNS. V shed 0 bases and J shed 2 bases, with 8 bases lying between them. CDR3 loop: CASSEYEGAYEQYF. The CDR3 DNA is TGTGCCAGCAGTGAATATGAGGGGGCCTACGAGCAGTACTTC.

V and J are TRBV19 and TRBJ1-3, with D perhaps TRBD1 (6 bases). Trimming removed 3 bases at V and 5 bases at J, with 11 bases between. The CDR3 covers 14 residues. Germline V gives CDR1 LNHDA, CDR2 SQIVND (reference sequence). For the CDR3, the DNA is TGTGCCAGTAGTATGACAGGCAAGAGAAACACCATATATTTT. It yields the protein CASSMTGKRNTIYF.